This T cell receptor (beta chain) is from a study of shared clonotypes between healthy human individuals. On the study more broadly: Donors, aged 18 to 49, were a couple of women and three men.

Healthy and HIV-negative, the adult donors had no recent acute infections or vaccinations. Negatively enriched CD4+ T cells were divided by CD45RA into naive and memory. The method was immunoSEQ multiplex PCR; TCRdb's version includes in-frame clones alone and lacks a portion of them. The sample lists approximately 1,000,000 clones; 70% to 80% were seen once. The V gene's germline CDR1 is LNHNV and CDR2 YYDKDF (reference sequence). The CDR3 length is 12 residues. The V end was cut by 6 bases, the J end by 9 bases, with 15 bases between. The chain joins TRBV15 to TRBJ2-7; D perhaps matches TRBD2 (7 bases). The sequenced sample consisted of memory CD4+ T cells from PBMCs. Subset reported: CD45RA-negative fraction. The receptor was derived from a man aged 18 to 30 in good health. Some clones in this sample may be carry-over from other donors' samples. The CDR3 sequence: CATSTEGGRQYF. DNA of the CDR3: TGTGCCACCAGTACCGAGGGGGGGCGGCAGTACTTC.